The entry that follows covers one TCR beta chain sequence. Its antigen is not known. These data are taken from a study of molecular identifiers for immune sequencing clone quantification. Whole-study results and caveats: Barcodes shared by identical TCR molecules could lead to underestimated sizes of highly expanded clones. Single-cell amounts of spiked Jurkat TCR RNA were reportedly detectable among roughly 1 million naive cells.

The CDR3 loop spans 13 amino acids. Trimming removed 0 bases from V and 7 bases from J, with 13 bases in between. The germline gives CDR1 GTSNPN, CDR2 SVGIG (reference sequence). With 10%, 30% or 50% of RNA, about 17,000 to 1,100,000 naive CD8 T cells were sequenced. Using a CD8+CD4-CCR7+CD45RA+ phenotype, naive CD8 T cells were sorted. TCRdb independently ran MiXCR on the PCR reads; one entry per CDR3 protein. The sample has some 680,000 distinct CDR3 sequences, about 25% seen once; the top ten hold 0.75% to 0.8%. Material: naive CD8+ T cells from blood, with Jurkat cell RNA spiked in. The subset is: FACS-sorted CD8+CD4-CCR7+CD45RA+ naive T cells. This TCR derives from a human donor in good health. Some libraries in this study had Jurkat cell RNA spiked in. V and J are TRBV30 and TRBJ2-7; a weak D match, TRBD1 (5 bases). The CDR3 sequence is CAWSVLRAGEQYF. In DNA, the CDR3 is TGTGCCTGGAGTGTTCTCAGGGCTGGGGAGCAGTACTTC.